One sample yielded the 24 T cell receptor beta chains listed below, sequenced in a study of identical twins. Each CDR3 protein is one row after TCRdb ran MiXCR on the 5' RACE reads. Of about 530,000 distinct CDR3 sequences listed, around 24% are singletons. These data also formed part of another study, on yellow fever vaccine responses in identical twins.

Sample: CD4+ T cells sorted from blood. Every receptor here comes from a woman aged 18-30 years in good health.

This clonotype was counted only a few times. The rearrangement uses TRBV25-1 and TRBJ2-5; no reliable D call. Germline CDR1 MGHDK, CDR2 SYGVNS. The CDR3 totals 15 residues. V was shortened by 1 base and J by 1 base, with 10 bases between the two germline ends. CDR3 in DNA: TGTGCCAGCAGTGAATTAAGCAGACTCCAAGAGACCCAGTACTTC. It is translated as CASSELSRLQETQYF.

This clonotype has a handful of counts. Written as DNA, the CDR3 is TGCGCCAGCAGCCAAGGATCCCAGCTTAGGGCAGATACGCAGTATTTT. This encodes CASSQGSQLRADTQYF. V and J are TRBV4-1 and TRBJ2-3, with no clear D. V lost 1 base, J lost 4 bases, and 15 bases lay in between. This CDR3 spans 16 amino acids. The germline CDR1 and CDR2 sequences are MGHRA and YSYEKL.

The sample holds a few counts of this clonotype. The V and J genes are TRBV5-1 and TRBJ2-1; tentative D call: TRBD2 (5 bases). The CDR3 has 15 residues. Trimming removed 1 base from V and 6 bases from J, with 14 bases in between. Germline V gene data show CDR1 as SGHRS and CDR2 as YFSETQ. This chain's CDR3 is CASSLSDYLSNEQFF. For the CDR3, the DNA is TGCGCCAGCAGCTTGTCTGACTACCTTTCCAATGAGCAGTTCTTC.

This clonotype has just a few counts. The V call is TRBV20-1, the J call TRBJ2-7; maybe TRBD1 (6 bases). Germline V gene data show CDR1 as DFQATT and CDR2 as SNEGSKA (reference sequence). V lost 4 bases to trimming and J lost 0 bases, with 10 bases between them. The CDR3 has 13 residues. DNA for the CDR3: TGCAGTGCTACCCCGGACAGCTCCTACGAGCAGTACTTC. It translates to CSATPDSSYEQYF.

The chain's CDR3 is CASTTGGTLTGELFF. CDR3 sequence (DNA): TGTGCCAGCACCACCGGAGGGACTCTCACCGGGGAGCTGTTTTTT. The J gene is TRBJ2-2, the V gene TRBV6-1; maybe TRBD2 (6 bases). The V end was cut by 7 bases, the J end by 4 bases, with 16 bases between. The CDR3 runs 15 residues. CDR1 and CDR2 from the germline V gene are MNHNS and SASEGT.

A note on this clonotype: The junction differs from germline at one of its ends, possibly a read error. The genes are TRBV12-3 or TRBV12-4 and TRBJ2-5; TRBD1 matches at 9 bases. The CDR3 extends over 15 amino acids. The CDR3 spells CASSLQGAVKEAQYF. CDR3 bases: TGTGCCAGCAGTCTACAGGGGGCGGTCAAAGAGGCCCAGTACTTC.

The chain carries TRBV6-1 and TRBJ1-2, with a tentative D call TRBD1 (5 bases). The germline V gene encodes CDR1 MNHNS and CDR2 SASEGT. The CDR3 is 13 residues long. The V and J ends lost 7 bases and 8 bases respectively, with 17 bases between them. CDR3 sequence: CASIPHGGFGYTF. The CDR3 nucleotides read TGTGCCAGCATCCCCCATGGGGGATTCGGCTACACCTTC.

In its sample, this clonotype was seen a few times. The rearrangement uses TRBV3-1 and TRBJ2-5, with unresolved D. The ends were cut back, 0 bases at V and 6 bases at J, with 14 bases in the middle. CDR1 is LGHDT and CDR2 is YNNKEL in the germline V gene (reference sequence). This CDR3 spans 15 amino acids. The DNA of the CDR3 is TGTGCCAGCAGCCAAGATCTTGGAAGAAGGCAGACCCAGTACTTC. Amino acid sequence: CASSQDLGRRQTQYF.

This clonotype was seen more than once but under ten times. V gene TRBV4-1 combines with J gene TRBJ2-1; D ambiguous. The CDR3 is 17 amino acids. Germline CDR1 is MGHRA and CDR2 is YSYEKL. Trimming took off 2 bases at V and 6 bases at J, with 20 bases between the two ends. CDR3 region: CASSQRQDFFSANEQFF. CDR3 DNA sequence: TGCGCCAGCAGCCAACGGCAGGATTTCTTCTCTGCCAATGAGCAGTTCTTC.

This clonotype was detected a few times. J is TRBJ2-7 and V is TRBV11-2, with D maybe TRBD2 (6 bases). Germline CDR1 SGHAT, CDR2 FQNNGV. The CDR3 runs to 15 residues. The V end lost 5 bases, the J end lost 0 bases, and 14 bases lay between the germline ends. This CDR3 reads CASSPEYGGSYEQYF. CDR3 DNA sequence: TGTGCCAGCAGCCCCGAGTACGGGGGCTCCTACGAGCAGTACTTC.

The gene calls are TRBV11-1 and TRBJ2-6; a possible D gene is TRBD1 (6 bases). The CDR3 spans 20 residues. V gave up 2 bases and J gave up 0 bases, with 20 bases separating them. From germline, CDR1 is SGHAT and CDR2 FQDESV (reference sequence). CDR3 DNA sequence: TGTGCCAGCAGCTTATCGAGTGCGGCAGGGGACCACTCTGGGGCCAACGTCCTGACTTTC. Protein sequence: CASSLSSAAGDHSGANVLTF.

This clonotype turned up a few times. The chain joins TRBV25-1 to TRBJ2-1, with a weak D call TRBD1 (6 bases). Germline CDR1 reads MGHDK; CDR2 reads SYGVNS. The V gene lost 1 base and the J gene lost 9 bases, with 19 bases spanning the gap. The CDR3 runs to 16 residues. Here the CDR3 DNA reads TGTGCCAGCAGTGAATGGAGGATCACAGGGTCGGGTGAGCAGTTCTTC. It encodes CASSEWRITGSGEQFF.

This clonotype appeared a few times. The chain joins TRBV20-1 to TRBJ2-1; no clear D. The CDR3 is made up of 12 amino acids. CDR1 and CDR2 (germline): DFQATT, SNEGSKA (reference sequence). V dropped 3 bases and J dropped 2 bases, with 5 bases sitting between them. The CDR3 DNA is TGCAGTGCTAGGCTAGCCTACAATGAGCAGTTCTTC. Translation gives CSARLAYNEQFF.

This clonotype was detected a few times. The chain has TRBV7-2 and TRBJ2-5; TRBD2 is a possible D gene (6 bases). The CDR3 consists of 14 residues. Trimming stripped 2 bases from V and 5 bases from J, with 12 bases between. Germline CDR1 reads SGHTA; CDR2 reads FQGNSA. The DNA for the CDR3 is TGTGCCAGCAGCTTAAGTCGTCTAGCGGAGACCCAGTACTTC. It translates to CASSLSRLAETQYF.

This clonotype came up a few times. The chain joins TRBV5-1 to TRBJ2-3, with D perhaps TRBD1 or TRBD2 (5 bases each). This CDR3 has 15 residues. Trimming shortened V by 3 bases and J by 0 bases, and 11 bases separated the two germline ends. Germline V gives CDR1 SGHRS, CDR2 YFSETQ. In DNA form, the CDR3 reads TGCGCCAGCAGCTCGAGGGGATGGAGCACAGATACGCAGTATTTT. This gives the protein CASSSRGWSTDTQYF.

A few counts support this clonotype. The V gene is TRBV5-1, the J gene TRBJ1-1; D call uncertain. CDR1 is SGHRS, CDR2 YFSETQ, per germline. Trimming removed 7 bases from V and 8 bases from J, with 15 bases in between. The CDR3 is 12 amino acids. The CDR3 sequence: CASSGGAPEAFF. The CDR3 DNA sequence: TGCGCCAGCTCCGGCGGTGCCCCCGAAGCTTTCTTT.

This clonotype was seen at least ten times. The genes are TRBV29-1 and TRBJ2-7; D might be TRBD1 (5 bases). The V end lost 3 bases, the J end lost 8 bases, and 17 bases lay between the germline ends. This CDR3 is built from 13 residues. The germline V gene encodes CDR1 SQVTM and CDR2 ANQGSEA. In nucleotides, the CDR3 is TGCAGCGTTGAGACTGCAGGGCTAAATAAGCAGTACTTC. Amino acids: CSVETAGLNKQYF.

This clonotype has more than one count but fewer than ten. The chain has TRBV15 and TRBJ2-2, with D unclear. The CDR3 runs to 15 residues. Germline assignment: CDR1 LNHNV and CDR2 YYDKDF (reference sequence). V was trimmed by 4 bases and J by 1 base, leaving 10 bases between them. Here the CDR3 reads CATSKGPKNTGELFF. CDR3 in DNA: TGTGCCACCAGCAAAGGACCCAAGAACACCGGGGAGCTGTTTTTT.

This clonotype was found a few times. This rearrangement joins TRBV3-1 to TRBJ2-3; D is ambiguous. The CDR3 consists of 19 residues. Germline assignment: CDR1 LGHDT and CDR2 YNNKEL (reference sequence). Trimming shortened V by 3 bases and J by 2 bases, and 24 bases separated the two germline ends. The CDR3 bases are TGTGCCAGCAGCCAGAGTACGCGGTTAACTGGCTTCATCACAGATACGCAGTATTTT. This gives the protein CASSQSTRLTGFITDTQYF.

This chain joins TRBV2 and TRBJ2-4, with D possibly matching TRBD1 (6 bases). The CDR3 is made up of 15 amino acids. CDR1 and CDR2 (germline): SNHLY, FYNNEI. V gave up 8 bases and J gave up 0 bases, with 14 bases separating them. The CDR3 sequence: CASGGQQLAKNIQYF. The CDR3 DNA sequence: TGTGCCAGCGGGGGACAACAGCTAGCCAAAAACATTCAGTACTTC.

The rearrangement joins TRBV20-1 to TRBJ2-5; D unclear. Germline V CDR1 and CDR2: DFQATT, SNEGSKA (reference sequence). This CDR3 is 14 amino acids long. Trimming took 0 bases from V and 5 from J, leaving 13 bases between them. The CDR3 DNA reads TGCAGTGCTAGAGATCGCCCCCGAGTGGAGACCCAGTACTTC. This encodes CSARDRPRVETQYF.

The V gene is TRBV28, the J gene TRBJ2-3; 7 bases fit TRBD2. This CDR3 region has 15 residues. Trimming took 2 bases from V and 4 from J; bases not matched to a gene: 6. Germline CDR1 is MDHEN and CDR2 is SYDVKM. Written as DNA, the CDR3 is TGTGCCAGCAGTTTAGCGGCGGGAGTCCCAGATACGCAGTATTTT. It codes for CASSLAAGVPDTQYF.

The DNA for the CDR3 is TGTGCCAGCATATTGACAGGGAACACCGGGGAGCTGTTTTTT. Amino acids: CASILTGNTGELFF. The rearrangement links TRBV6-1 to TRBJ2-2; the D gene is possibly TRBD1 (6 bases). The CDR3 loop spans 14 amino acids. Germline V lookup: CDR1 MNHNS, CDR2 SASEGT. Trimming pared 7 bases from V and 1 base from J, leaving 10 bases between.

The V and J genes are TRBV3-1 and TRBJ2-1, with D uncertain. Germline CDR1 is LGHDT and CDR2 is YNNKEL (reference sequence). V was trimmed by 0 bases and J by 3 bases, leaving 12 bases between them. This CDR3 is built from 16 residues. CDR3 in amino acids: CASSQDRRSDYNEQFF. The CDR3, as DNA: TGTGCCAGCAGCCAAGATCGGCGCTCGGACTACAATGAGCAGTTCTTC.